The sequence of this T cell receptor beta chain was determined in a study of T-cell reconstitution after alpha-beta-depleted transplantation in children. V was shortened by 4 bases and J by 5 bases, with 20 bases between the two germline ends. The CDR3 length is 16 residues. Germline CDR1 is MDHEN and CDR2 is SYDVKM. This clonotype was detected many times. TCRbeta library construction was performed incorporating unique molecular identifiers. TCRdb reprocessed the PCR reads with MiXCR, giving one entry per CDR3 protein. The table includes roughly 280,000 distinct CDR3 sequences, more than 9% detected once.

The sequencing used peripheral blood, collected 180 days after TCRalphabeta/CD19-depleted stem cell transplant. This rearrangement joins TRBV28 to TRBJ2-5, with TRBD1 as a possible D gene (6 bases). The origin of this receptor is a male patient between 2 and 15 years old who had a stem cell transplant for chronic granulomatous disease, so the T cells may come from the graft donor. CDR3 nucleotide sequence: TGTGCCAGCAGTTCCCTCCCAAGCACGCAGGGGGAGACCCAGTACTTC. Encoded protein: CASSSLPSTQGETQYF. The whole variable domain, remainder taken from reference TRBV28 and TRBJ2-5, is DVKVTQSSRYLVKRTGEKVFLECVQDMDHENMFWYRQDPGLGLRLIYFSYDVKMKEKGDIPEGYSVSREKKERFSLILESASTNQTSMYLCASSSLPSTQGETQYFGPGTRLLVL.